This T cell receptor (beta chain) stems from a study of T-cell memory formation after mild COVID-19. TCRdb fed the 5' RACE reads into MiXCR, producing one record per CDR3 protein. The sample records nearly 110,000 distinct CDR3 sequences, over 15% being singletons. Whole-study findings and limits: Clonal second-wave expansions that peaked on day 37 had unconfirmed SARS-CoV-2 specificity.

This CDR3 region has 15 residues. V trimming: 2 bases; J trimming: 8 bases; junction bases outside the gene matches: 9. From germline, CDR1 is SGHKS and CDR2 YYEKEE (reference sequence). This clonotype showed up just a few times. Its antigen is undetermined. Sample: PBMCs or a T cell subset sorted from them (not recorded which). The receptor comes from an adult woman who had mild COVID-19 (a few samples of this study predate the infection). Cell type and time point are not known. The rearrangement uses TRBV5-5 and TRBJ2-1; TRBD2 aligns across 8 bases. The CDR3 sequence: CASSFSRGGYDEQFF. CDR3 DNA sequence: TGTGCCAGCAGCTTTTCTCGCGGGGGGTACGATGAGCAGTTCTTC. The full variable domain, rest sourced from reference TRBV5-5 and TRBJ2-1, is DAGVTQSPTHLIKTRGQQVTLRCSPISGHKSVSWYQQVLGQGPQFIFQYYEKEERGRGNFPDRFSARQFPNYSSELNVNALLLGDSALYLCASSFSRGGYDEQFFGPGTRLTVL.